These 14 T cell receptor beta chains originate from one sample sequenced in a study of blood T cell repertoires in COVID-19. Measured with immunoSEQ multiplex PCR; TCRdb has only the in-frame clones, and not every one. The sample records 250,000 to 300,000 clones, around nine tenths being singletons. The source material was PBMCs or T cells enriched from blood (not recorded which). The receptors derive from a woman aged 60-75 years who had recovered from COVID-19.

The J gene is TRBJ1-3, the V gene TRBV5-1; tentative D call: TRBD1 (5 bases). V was clipped by 4 bases and J by 3 bases, with 11 bases between them. CDR3 length: 14 amino acids. Germline CDR1 SGHRS, CDR2 YFSETQ. The CDR3 region is CASSGGTDGNTIYF. In DNA, the CDR3 is TGCGCCAGCAGCGGGGGGACGGATGGAAACACCATATATTTT.

This rearrangement joins TRBV5-1 to TRBJ1-6, with 7 bases matching TRBD1. Looked up from germline, CDR1 is SGHRS and CDR2 is YFSETQ. Trimming took 4 bases from V and 7 from J; bases not matched to a gene: 5. The CDR3 has 14 amino acids. The CDR3 here is CASSPGQWNSPLHF. The CDR3, as DNA: TGCGCCAGCAGCCCGGGACAGTGGAATTCACCCCTCCACTTT.

The chain combines TRBV18 with TRBJ1-2; D perhaps matches TRBD1 (6 bases). The CDR3 length is 16 residues. Trimming left V 8 bases short and J 0 bases short, with 19 bases between. Germline CDR1 and CDR2: KGHSH and LQKENI. CDR3 bases: TGTGCCAGCCACCACAACGGACAGCCTTCTAACTATGGCTACACCTTC. It encodes CASHHNGQPSNYGYTF.

The gene calls are TRBV3-1 (or the pseudogene TRBV3-2) and TRBJ1-5, with D unresolved. There are 14 residues in the CDR3. V was cut by 2 bases and J by 2 bases, with 7 bases left in between. Per germline, CDR1 LGHDT and CDR2 YNNKEL (reference sequence). Here the CDR3 reads CASSQNIGNQPQHF. DNA of the CDR3: TGTGCCAGCAGCCAAAATATAGGCAATCAGCCCCAGCATTTT.

The chain is built from TRBV28 and TRBJ1-2; 7 bases agree with TRBD1. The CDR3 is 14 amino acids. V dropped 8 bases and J dropped 5; count of bases not matched to a gene: 11. Germline CDR1 and CDR2: MDHEN and SYDVKM. DNA of the CDR3: TGTGCCAGCCGAACAGAGGGACAGTTTTATGGCTACACCTTC. It translates to CASRTEGQFYGYTF.

This chain uses TRBV5-8 with TRBJ2-1; TRBD1 is a possible D gene (5 bases). CDR1 is SGHTS and CDR2 is YDEGEE in the germline V gene. The CDR3 totals 14 residues. The V and J ends lost 2 bases and 5 bases respectively, with 11 bases between them. This chain's CDR3 is CASSFKGYNNEQFF. The DNA for the CDR3 is TGTGCCAGCAGCTTTAAGGGGTACAACAATGAGCAGTTCTTC.

This chain connects TRBV5-1 to TRBJ1-4; the D gene is possibly TRBD1 (5 bases). CDR1 and CDR2 from the germline V gene are SGHRS and YFSETQ. The CDR3 loop spans 14 amino acids. V was pared by 6 bases and J by 8 bases, with 17 bases between. CDR3 protein: CASTPLGDSEKLFF. The CDR3 DNA reads TGCGCCAGCACCCCCTTAGGGGATTCCGAAAAACTGTTTTTT.

This rearrangement joins TRBV7-3 to TRBJ2-3, with D possibly being TRBD2 (6 bases). The CDR3 runs to 15 residues. Germline values: CDR1 SGHTA, CDR2 FQGTGA. Trimming stripped 1 base from V and 5 bases from J, with 13 bases between. CDR3 nucleotides: TGTGCCAGCAGCTTAAACCGGGACTCGATAGATACGCAGTATTTT. This codes for CASSLNRDSIDTQYF.

This chain uses TRBV5-1 with TRBJ2-3, with a possible D match to TRBD1 (7 bases). Trimming left V 3 bases short and J 5 bases short, with 22 bases between. The CDR3 consists of 17 residues. Germline CDR1 reads SGHRS; CDR2 reads YFSETQ. The CDR3 reads CASSSQPPGQGGDTQYF. The DNA of the CDR3 is TGCGCCAGCAGCTCGCAACCACCGGGGCAGGGGGGAGATACGCAGTATTTT.

DNA of the CDR3: TGTGCCAGCAGTGTTTGGGCAGGGGATGGCTACACCTTC. It is translated as CASSVWAGDGYTF. This chain uses TRBV6-4 with TRBJ1-2; tentative D call: TRBD1 (6 bases). Trimming took off 4 bases at V and 6 bases at J, with 12 bases between the two ends. This CDR3 is 13 amino acids long. The germline V gene encodes CDR1 MRHNA and CDR2 SNTAGT.

The chain has TRBV2 and TRBJ2-7, with 8 bases identical to TRBD2. The CDR3 totals 15 residues. Germline loops: CDR1 SNHLY, CDR2 FYNNEI. V lost 4 bases, J lost 3 bases, and 8 bases stayed unmatched. The CDR3 protein is CASSGAAGGHYEQYF. The DNA of the CDR3 is TGTGCCAGCAGTGGGGCTGCGGGGGGCCACTACGAGCAGTACTTC.

The rearrangement joins TRBV30 to TRBJ2-2; D is perhaps TRBD2 (5 bases). Looked up from germline, CDR1 is GTSNPN and CDR2 is SVGIG (reference sequence). Trimming took 5 bases from V and 4 from J, leaving 14 bases between them. The CDR3 runs to 14 residues. CDR3 in DNA: TGTGCCTGGGGAGGAGGTAGCCGCACCGGGGAGCTGTTTTTT. It encodes CAWGGGSRTGELFF.

The chain joins TRBV4-2 to TRBJ2-5; weak D call: TRBD2 (7 bases). With 3 bases removed from V and 2 bases from J, the gap between germline ends came to 16 bases. The germline V gene encodes CDR1 LGHNA and CDR2 YNFKEQ. The CDR3 is 16 amino acids. CDR3 amino acids: CASSQQGTGGQETQYF. In DNA, the CDR3 is TGTGCCAGCAGCCAGCAGGGGACCGGGGGGCAAGAGACCCAGTACTTC.

This clone was counted only a few times. The chain links TRBV30 to TRBJ1-6; D gene uncertain. From germline, CDR1 is GTSNPN and CDR2 SVGIG (reference sequence). Trimming pared 5 bases from V and 7 bases from J, leaving 12 bases between. The CDR3 runs 13 residues. This chain's CDR3 is CAWATGLNSPLHF. DNA for the CDR3: TGTGCCTGGGCTACCGGGTTAAATTCACCCCTCCACTTT. The full variable domain, in which reference TRBV30 and TRBJ1-6 provide the parts outside the CDR3, is SQTIHQWPATLVQPVGSPLSLECTVEGTSNPNLYWYRQAAGRGLQLLFYSVGIGQISSEVPQNLSASRPQDRQFILSSKKLLLSDSGFYLCAWATGLNSPLHFGNGTRLTVT.